Detailed here is one TCR beta chain. This CDR3 region has 10 residues. Trimming removed 8 bases at V and 14 bases at J, with 13 bases between. The germline CDR1 and CDR2 sequences are MNHEY and SMNVEV (reference sequence). The data were produced by immunoSEQ multiplex PCR, yet TCRdb's version contains in-frame clones alone and is incomplete. The sample records 270,000 or so clones, less than 85% being singletons. This entry comes from a study of blood T cell repertoires in COVID-19. Study details: From T cells, B-cell-depleted T cells, or PBMCs came the material, which was cDNA or gDNA.

This receptor was identified in a woman aged 18-30 years with acute or convalescent COVID-19. Sample: peripheral blood. The J gene is TRBJ2-1, the V gene TRBV27; D perhaps matches TRBD1 (6 bases). The CDR3 loop reads CASGGQSEFF. The CDR3 nucleotides are TGTGCCAGCGGAGGACAGTCGGAGTTCTTC.